This entry concerns a single T cell receptor (beta chain). The target of this receptor is not known. This CDR3 is missing its conserved last phenylalanine or tryptophan, likely due to a read error. No DNA is shown, since the ends of the CDR3 on it are uncertain; the CDR3 is the one TCRdb lists. These data come from a study of read filtering for tumor transcriptome and immune sequencing (dated by TCRdb to 2020 to 2022). Notes on the research overall: The cohort had 17 male and approximately 15 female patients with a mean age of roughly 62 years, ranging from roughly 40 to 90. By revised international staging, 8 or 9 patients were R-ISS I, roughly 17 were R-ISS II and 7 were R-ISS III. After DNase treatment, whole-transcriptome libraries were prepared using the TruSeq RNA Access Library Prep Kit. Per sample, about 3.5 to 11 million TCR-region mapped reads were obtained with IR-seq, compared with only about 80 to 1,400 with RNA-seq. TCR repertoires obtained by targeted immune repertoire sequencing and by bulk whole-transcriptome sequencing performed on the same bone marrow samples were compared. One of the main goals was to work out a read-filtering strategy for immune repertoire data, in particular whether clonotypes backed by only a single read should be removed.

CDR1 and CDR2 (SQVTM, ANQGSEA) derive from the germline V gene. The CDR3 is 14 residues long, ends included. The Immunoverse kit was used to build TCR libraries from approximately 410 ng RNA, with molecular barcoded adaptors covering alpha/delta and beta/gamma chains. TCR library preparation used the same RNA that went into transcriptome sequencing. Sequencing of the TCR libraries was done on an Illumina HiSeq 4000 with 2 x 150 cycles. Per the source publication's procedure: TCR reads were aligned to human V, D, J and C references and assembled into CDR3 clonotypes with MiXCR, including quality filtering and error correction. Clonotype counts and gene usage diversity were analyzed with the tcR package in R. Raw mapping reads were checked after the RNA-seq reads had been mapped by STAR aligner version 2.5.3a onto the human GRCh37 genome. To test how sequencing depth affected the clonotypes detected, IR-seq fastq files were randomly downsampled with Seqtk 1.3. The public sequencing data were trimmed at Q25 with fastp and processed into clonotypes with MiXCR by TCRdb, which kept only in-frame beta chains. Each entry is one CDR3 protein sequence, shown with its most common DNA and genes. TCRdb, not the authors, supplied the V and J calls. The sample table holds 25,000 to 35,000 distinct CDR3 sequences, of which around a sixth were seen once. The ten largest clonotypes hold under 20% of the sample.

Every patient had bone marrow sampled at the time of active disease. Ficoll-Hypaque density gradient centrifugation was used to isolate the bone marrow mononuclear cells. To remove myeloma plasma cells, the cells were labeled with CD138 magnetic microbeads on a MACS separator, and CD138-negative cells were then collected by negative selection. Flow cytometry on an Attune NxT with CD138 antibodies was used to check the purity of the isolated cells. TRIzol reagent was used to extract total RNA, which was then quantified with a NanoDrop spectrophotometer. For each patient, paired RNA-seq and IR-seq were run on the CD138-negative bone marrow sample from that patient. General findings and caveats noted by the study authors: In IR-seq, single-read clonotypes were roughly four fifths of clonotypes but approximately 3.2% of total reads; in RNA-seq they were about 68% of clonotypes and about 40% of reads. Rather than purified T cells, the sorted CD138-negative fraction was a mixed bone marrow immune population. The correlation between IR-seq and RNA-seq shared clonotype proportions rose when single-read clonotypes were removed. IR-seq captured clonotypes at much higher depth and more reliably than RNA-seq, and smaller IR-seq throughput sufficed to identify most shared clonotypes.

Here the chain combines TRBV29-1 and TRBJ2-1; whether TRBD1, the table's D call, matches the DNA was not checked. The source is a donor at least 40 years old with multiple myeloma. The sequencing sample was made of a population of CD138-negative cells sorted from bone marrow. This specimen's cell subset or site label, interpreted: bone marrow mononuclear cells depleted of CD138+ plasma/myeloma cells by negative magnetic selection. Here the CDR3 is given as CSVVGRGPYNEQLL.